This T cell receptor beta chain was captured by sequencing in a study of cytomegalovirus exposure and HLA in healthy donors. General study findings and limits: A few CMV-associated chains were confirmed in vitro to be specific for CMV antigens. Many donors carried some public TCRs, although rarity characterized most TCR sequences.

Concerning this clone itself: Its antigen remains unidentified.

Primers: 60 Vbeta forward and 13 Jbeta reverse. TCRdb keeps only in-frame clones here, not all; method: immunoSEQ multiplex PCR. The sample holds 150,000 to 200,000 clones, 60% to 80% seen once. Trimming removed 8 bases at V and 6 bases at J, with 22 bases between. The V gene's germline CDR1 is SGHAT and CDR2 FQNNGV. CDR3 length equals 15 residues. The sequence was collected from a woman in her forties or fifties in good health and CMV-seropositive. The J gene is TRBJ1-2, the V gene TRBV11-2; D possibly corresponds to TRBD1 (6 bases). The sequenced sample consisted of PBMCs. The CDR3 reads CASAALRDTEDGYTF. As DNA, the CDR3 is TGTGCCAGCGCGGCTTTAAGGGACACAGAGGATGGCTACACCTTC.